The clone carrying this TCR beta chain was counted between two and nine times. This specimen comes from a study of blood T cell repertoires in COVID-19. Study at large: Whether acute or convalescent, the COVID-19 samples came from the United States, Italy and Spain. From T cells, B-cell-depleted T cells, or PBMCs came the material, which was cDNA or gDNA.

Libraries were prepared by immunoSEQ multiplex PCR; TCRdb keeps only in-frame clonotypes and omits some of them. The table records more than 95,000 clones, 88% of them present only once. Germline lookup yields CDR1 LGHDT and CDR2 YNNKEL (reference sequence). J gave up 4 bases and V 4 bases, and 6 bases lay outside the gene matches. The CDR3 contains 14 residues. This sequence joins TRBV3-1 (or the pseudogene TRBV3-2) and TRBJ2-5; 7 nucleotides agree with TRBD1. The sequenced sample was peripheral blood. This receptor was taken from a man aged 45 to 65 with acute or convalescent COVID-19. As DNA, the CDR3 is TGTGCCAGCAGCCTAGGGACAGCACGAGAGACCCAGTACTTC. Residues: CASSLGTARETQYF.